This T cell receptor (beta chain) originates from a study of molecular identifiers for immune sequencing clone quantification. TCRdb re-derived calls from the PCR reads in MiXCR, one entry per CDR3 protein. The data contain about 640,000 distinct CDR3 sequences, just under 20% of them singletons. In germline, CDR1 is SGHRS, CDR2 YFSETQ. The CDR3 contains 16 residues. After removal of 4 bases from V and 5 bases from J, the junction contained 9 bases not matched to a gene. This clonotype was observed at least ten times. The V and J genes are TRBV5-1 and TRBJ2-5, with 12 positions matching TRBD1. The TCR sequence derives from a human donor in good health. Some libraries in this study had Jurkat cell RNA spiked in. The sequenced sample consisted of naive CD8+ T cells from blood, with Jurkat cell RNA spiked in. The subset is: FACS-sorted CD8+CD4-CCR7+CD45RA+ naive T cells. CDR3 in amino acids: CASSNPGTGGRETQYF. CDR3 sequence (DNA): TGCGCCAGCAGCAATCCCGGGACAGGGGGCCGGGAGACCCAGTACTTC.